This T cell receptor (beta chain) was observed in a study of T-cell reconstitution after alpha-beta-depleted transplantation in children (dated by TCRdb to the mid-2010s). About the study as a whole: The study quantitatively tracked T-cell immune reconstitution after TCRalphabeta/CD19-depleted allogeneic hematopoietic cell transplantation in children using TCR repertoire profiling.

Read against the paper, the sample's treatment or condition label means: allogeneic hematopoietic cell transplantation with graft depleted of TCRalphabeta T cells and CD19 B cells. Transplant recipients were children who received TCRalphabeta/CD19-depleted allogeneic hematopoietic cell grafts. Looking up the germline V gene (reference sequence) yields CDR1 DFQATT and CDR2 SNEGSKA. V is clipped by 6 bases and J by 10 bases, and the sequence between their germline boundaries is 16 bases long. The CDR3 has 12 amino acids, counting the end cysteine and phenylalanine. The read is trimmed to its CDR3 DNA, 36 bases read in frame from base 1. Concerning this clonotype: Its recognized antigen is unknown. The sample holds no much larger clone one base away, and base qualities are not on file.

Study-wide conclusions, independent of this receptor: The apparently early recovery of alphabetaT-cell counts about two months after transplant reportedly depended on only several hundred rapidly expanded clones that came from non-depleted graft cells. The frequencies of hyperexpanded clones fell over the following months, and after one year, T-cell counts and TCRbeta diversity were mostly attributed to newly produced T cells. In some patients, the high TCRbeta diversity seen at day 60 was put down to recipient T cells and intrathymic progenitors that had survived conditioning.

Libraries were constructed by PCR. The sample was run on an Illumina HiSeq 2500. TCR libraries were prepared with molecular barcoding, using unique molecular identifiers to normalize TCRbeta repertoire quantification. TCRdb reprocessing: public reads trimmed at Q25 with fastp, clones called with MiXCR, in-frame beta chains kept. Every entry covers one CDR3 protein and lists the most common genes and DNA from its rows. This sample has about 130,000 distinct CDR3 sequences in its table, and 9.5% to 10% of those were observed once. The ten top clones hold more than 20% of the sample. The source of this sequence is a girl under three years old who had a stem cell transplant for combined immunodeficiency, so the T cells may come from the graft donor. The sample consisted of PBMCs, mostly from graft donor cells, taken 180 days after TCRalphabeta/CD19-depleted stem cell transplant. The chain is assembled from TRBV20-1 and TRBJ1-5, and TRBD1 may be the D gene, going by 6 matching bases. The CDR3 protein is CSAFPGGEPQHF. The nucleotide sequence reads as follows: TGCAGTGCCTTCCCCGGGGGCGAACCCCAGCATTTT.